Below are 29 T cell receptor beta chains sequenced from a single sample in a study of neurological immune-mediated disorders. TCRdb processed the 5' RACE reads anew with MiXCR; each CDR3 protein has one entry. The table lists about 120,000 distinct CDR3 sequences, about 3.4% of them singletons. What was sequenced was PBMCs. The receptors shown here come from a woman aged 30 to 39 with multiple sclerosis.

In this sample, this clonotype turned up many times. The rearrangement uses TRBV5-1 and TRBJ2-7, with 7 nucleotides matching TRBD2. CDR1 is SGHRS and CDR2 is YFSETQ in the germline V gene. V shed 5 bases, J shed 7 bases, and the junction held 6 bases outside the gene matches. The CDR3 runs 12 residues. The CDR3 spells CASSFLGGEQYF. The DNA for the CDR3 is TGCGCCAGCAGTTTTTTGGGAGGGGAGCAGTACTTC.

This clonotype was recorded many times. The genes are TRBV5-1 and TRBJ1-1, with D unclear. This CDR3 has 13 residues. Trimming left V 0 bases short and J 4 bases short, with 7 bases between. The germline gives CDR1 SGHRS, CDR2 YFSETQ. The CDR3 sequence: CASSLEATTEAFF. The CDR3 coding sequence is TGCGCCAGCAGCTTGGAGGCAACCACTGAAGCTTTCTTT.

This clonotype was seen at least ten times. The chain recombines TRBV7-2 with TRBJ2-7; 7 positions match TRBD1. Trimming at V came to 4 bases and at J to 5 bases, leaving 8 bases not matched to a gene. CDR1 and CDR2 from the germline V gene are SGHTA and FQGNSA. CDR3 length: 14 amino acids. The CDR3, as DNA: TGTGCCAGCAGCTCTACGGCGCAGGGGGACGAGCAGTACTTC. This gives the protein CASSSTAQGDEQYF.

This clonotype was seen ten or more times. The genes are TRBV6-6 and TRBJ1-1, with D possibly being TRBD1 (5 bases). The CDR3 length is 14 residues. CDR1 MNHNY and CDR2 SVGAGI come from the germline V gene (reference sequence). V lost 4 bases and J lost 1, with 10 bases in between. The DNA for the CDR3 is TGTGCCAGCAGTTCCTCCCAGGGGAACACTGAAGCTTTCTTT. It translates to CASSSSQGNTEAFF.

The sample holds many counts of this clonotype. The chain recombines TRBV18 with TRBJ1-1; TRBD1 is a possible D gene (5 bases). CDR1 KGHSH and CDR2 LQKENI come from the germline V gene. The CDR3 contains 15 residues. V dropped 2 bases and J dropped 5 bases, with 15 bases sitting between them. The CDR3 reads CASSPYYQGDTEAFF. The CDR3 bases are TGTGCCAGCTCACCATATTACCAAGGGGATACTGAAGCTTTCTTT.

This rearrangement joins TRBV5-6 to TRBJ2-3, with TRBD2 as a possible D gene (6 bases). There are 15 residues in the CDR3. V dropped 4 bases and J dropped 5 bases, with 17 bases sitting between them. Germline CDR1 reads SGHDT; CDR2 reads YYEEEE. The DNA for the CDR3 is TGTGCCAGCAGCGTCGGGACTTGGACGGTAGATACGCAGTATTTT. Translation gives CASSVGTWTVDTQYF.

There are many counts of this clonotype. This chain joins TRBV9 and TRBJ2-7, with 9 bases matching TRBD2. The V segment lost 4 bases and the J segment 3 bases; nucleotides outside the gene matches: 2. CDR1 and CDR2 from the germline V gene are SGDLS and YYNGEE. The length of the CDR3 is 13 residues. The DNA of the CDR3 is TGTGCCAGCAGCCCTAGCGGGAACTACGAGCAGTACTTC. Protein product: CASSPSGNYEQYF.

As DNA, the CDR3 is TGTGCCAGCAGTCCCCGAGGGTCTGCAGATACGCAGTATTTT. Its translation: CASSPRGSADTQYF. The chain combines TRBV27 with TRBJ2-3, with D maybe TRBD2 (5 bases). The CDR3 has 14 residues. Germline V CDR1 and CDR2: MNHEY, SMNVEV (reference sequence). V dropped 5 bases and J dropped 4 bases, with 13 bases sitting between them.

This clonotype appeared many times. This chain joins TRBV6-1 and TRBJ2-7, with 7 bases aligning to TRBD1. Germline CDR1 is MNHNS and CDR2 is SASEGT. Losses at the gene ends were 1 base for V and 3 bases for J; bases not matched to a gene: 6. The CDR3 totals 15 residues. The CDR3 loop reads CASSEEGQVLYEQYF. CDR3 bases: TGTGCCAGCAGTGAAGAAGGACAGGTCCTCTACGAGCAGTACTTC.

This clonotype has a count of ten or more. The chain's CDR3 is CASSPPNLGGGYTF. In nucleotides, the CDR3 is TGTGCCAGCAGCCCACCCAACTTAGGGGGGGGCTACACCTTC. J is TRBJ1-2 and V is TRBV7-9, with D possibly TRBD1 on 6 matching bases. From germline, CDR1 is SEHNR and CDR2 FQNEAQ (reference sequence). This CDR3 contains 14 residues. The V gene lost 5 bases and the J gene lost 8 bases, with 18 bases spanning the gap.

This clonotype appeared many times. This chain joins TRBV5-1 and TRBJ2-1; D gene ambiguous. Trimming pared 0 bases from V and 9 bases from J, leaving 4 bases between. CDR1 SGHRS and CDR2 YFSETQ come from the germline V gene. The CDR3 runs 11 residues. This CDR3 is CASSLVSEQFF. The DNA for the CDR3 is TGCGCCAGCAGCTTGGTGAGTGAGCAGTTCTTC.

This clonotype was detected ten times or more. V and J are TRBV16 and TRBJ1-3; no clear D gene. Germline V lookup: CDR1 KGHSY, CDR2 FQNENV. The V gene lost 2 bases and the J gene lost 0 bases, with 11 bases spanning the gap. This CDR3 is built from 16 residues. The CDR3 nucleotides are TGTGCCAGCAGCCAAGGGAGACTGCGCTCTGGAAACACCATATATTTT. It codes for CASSQGRLRSGNTIYF.

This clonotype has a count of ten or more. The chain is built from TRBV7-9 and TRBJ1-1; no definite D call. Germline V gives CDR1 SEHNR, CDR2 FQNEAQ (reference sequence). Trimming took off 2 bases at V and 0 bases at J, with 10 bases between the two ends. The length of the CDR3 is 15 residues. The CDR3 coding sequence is TGTGCCAGCAGCTTATGGGAGGGTCTGAACACTGAAGCTTTCTTT. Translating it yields CASSLWEGLNTEAFF.

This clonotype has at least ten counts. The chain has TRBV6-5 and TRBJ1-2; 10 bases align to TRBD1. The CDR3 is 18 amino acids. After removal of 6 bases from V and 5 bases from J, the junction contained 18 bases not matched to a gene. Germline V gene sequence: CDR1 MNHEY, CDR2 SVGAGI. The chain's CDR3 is CASSRISGTGDPFYGYTF. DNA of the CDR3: TGTGCCAGCAGCCGAATCTCCGGGACAGGGGATCCTTTTTATGGCTACACCTTC.

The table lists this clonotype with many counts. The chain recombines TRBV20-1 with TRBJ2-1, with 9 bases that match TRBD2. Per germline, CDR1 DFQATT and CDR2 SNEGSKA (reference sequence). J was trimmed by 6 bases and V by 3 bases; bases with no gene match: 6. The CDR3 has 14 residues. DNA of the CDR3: TGCAGTGCTAGCTTAGCGGGAGTCCTCAATGAGCAGTTCTTC. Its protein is CSASLAGVLNEQFF.

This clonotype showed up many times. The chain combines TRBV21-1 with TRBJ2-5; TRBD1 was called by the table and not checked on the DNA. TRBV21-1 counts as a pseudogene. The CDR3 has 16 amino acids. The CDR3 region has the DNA TGTGCCAGCAGCAGGAACAGGGGGCGCGGACTGGAGACCCAGTACTTC. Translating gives CASSRNRGRGLETQYF.

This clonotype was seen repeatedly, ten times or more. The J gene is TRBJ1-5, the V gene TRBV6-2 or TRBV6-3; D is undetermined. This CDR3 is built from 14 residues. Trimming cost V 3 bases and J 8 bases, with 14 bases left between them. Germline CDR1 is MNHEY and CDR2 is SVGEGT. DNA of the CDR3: TGTGCCAGCAGTTATAGTGGCCCTCCGGAGCCCCAGCATTTT. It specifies CASSYSGPPEPQHF.

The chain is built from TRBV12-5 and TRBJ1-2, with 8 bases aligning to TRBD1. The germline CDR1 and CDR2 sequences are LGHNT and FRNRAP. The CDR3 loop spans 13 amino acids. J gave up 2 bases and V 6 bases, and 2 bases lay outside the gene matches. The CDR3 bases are TGTGCTAGTGGCTGGACAGGGAACTATGGCTACACCTTC. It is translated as CASGWTGNYGYTF.

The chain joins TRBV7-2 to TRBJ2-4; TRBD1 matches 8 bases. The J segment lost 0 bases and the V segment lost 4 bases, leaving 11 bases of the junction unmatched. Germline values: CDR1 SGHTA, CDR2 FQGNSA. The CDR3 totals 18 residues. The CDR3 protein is CASSSGQALLGAKNIQYF. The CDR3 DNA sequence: TGTGCCAGCAGCTCGGGACAGGCCCTCTTGGGAGCCAAAAACATTCAGTACTTC.

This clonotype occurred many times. The CDR3 DNA sequence: TGCGCCAGCAGCCAAGCCCCTCTAGCGGGGCCTTACAATGAGCAGTTCTTC. Amino acid sequence: CASSQAPLAGPYNEQFF. The rearrangement links TRBV4-1 to TRBJ2-1; 9 bases are a match to TRBD2. Germline CDR1 and CDR2: MGHRA and YSYEKL. CDR3 size: 17 residues. V shed 1 base and J 4 bases; nucleotides not matched to a gene: 8.

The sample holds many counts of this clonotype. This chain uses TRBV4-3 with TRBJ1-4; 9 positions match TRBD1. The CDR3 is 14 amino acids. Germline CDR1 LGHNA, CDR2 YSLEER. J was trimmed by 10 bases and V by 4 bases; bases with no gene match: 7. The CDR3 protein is CASSPGTGLPKLFF. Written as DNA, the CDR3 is TGCGCCAGCAGCCCCGGGACAGGGTTGCCAAAACTGTTTTTT.

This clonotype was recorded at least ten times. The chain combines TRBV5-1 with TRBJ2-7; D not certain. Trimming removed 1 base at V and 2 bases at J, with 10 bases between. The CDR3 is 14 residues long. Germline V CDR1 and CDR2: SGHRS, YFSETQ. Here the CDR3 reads CASSLSAGTYEQYF. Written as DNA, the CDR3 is TGCGCCAGCAGCTTGAGTGCAGGTACCTACGAGCAGTACTTC.

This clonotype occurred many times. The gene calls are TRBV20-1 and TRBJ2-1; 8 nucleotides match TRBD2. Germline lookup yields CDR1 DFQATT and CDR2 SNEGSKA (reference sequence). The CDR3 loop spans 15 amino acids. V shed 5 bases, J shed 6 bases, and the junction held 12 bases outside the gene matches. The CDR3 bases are TGCAGTGCTTCCGGACTAGCTCGTTACCTCAATGAGCAGTTCTTC. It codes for CSASGLARYLNEQFF.

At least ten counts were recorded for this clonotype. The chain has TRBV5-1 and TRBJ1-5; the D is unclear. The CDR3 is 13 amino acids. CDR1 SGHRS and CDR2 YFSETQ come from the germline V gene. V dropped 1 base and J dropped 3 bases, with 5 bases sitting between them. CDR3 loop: CASSLNDNQPQHF. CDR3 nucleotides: TGCGCCAGCAGCTTGAACGACAATCAGCCCCAGCATTTT.

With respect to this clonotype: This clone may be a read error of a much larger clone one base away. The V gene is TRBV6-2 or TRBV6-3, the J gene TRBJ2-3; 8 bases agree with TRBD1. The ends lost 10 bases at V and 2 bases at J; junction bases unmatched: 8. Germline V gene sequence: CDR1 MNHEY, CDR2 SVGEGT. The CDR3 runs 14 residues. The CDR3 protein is CANRTGRSTDTQYF. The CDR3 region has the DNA TGTGCCAACAGGACAGGGAGATCCACAGATACGCAGTATTTT.

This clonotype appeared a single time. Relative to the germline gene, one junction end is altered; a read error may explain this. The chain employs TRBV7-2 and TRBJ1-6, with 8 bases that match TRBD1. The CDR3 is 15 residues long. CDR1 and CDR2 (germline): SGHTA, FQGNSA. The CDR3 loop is CASSLAPQGASTLNF. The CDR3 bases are TGTGCCAGCAGCTTAGCGCCTCAGGGGGCATCAACCCTCAACTTT.

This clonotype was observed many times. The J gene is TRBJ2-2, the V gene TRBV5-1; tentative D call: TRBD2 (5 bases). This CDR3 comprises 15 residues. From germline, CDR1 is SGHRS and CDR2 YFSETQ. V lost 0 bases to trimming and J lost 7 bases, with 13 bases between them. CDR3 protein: CASSLGTGIVGELFF. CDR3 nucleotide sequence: TGCGCCAGCAGCTTGGGGACCGGGATTGTCGGGGAGCTGTTTTTT.

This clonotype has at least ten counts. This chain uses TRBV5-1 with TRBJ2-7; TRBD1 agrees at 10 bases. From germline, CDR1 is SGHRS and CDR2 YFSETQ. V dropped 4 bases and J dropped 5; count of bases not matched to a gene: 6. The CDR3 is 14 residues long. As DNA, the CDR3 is TGCGCCAGCAGCAGGGACAGGGGTGGCAACGAGCAGTACTTC. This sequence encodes CASSRDRGGNEQYF.

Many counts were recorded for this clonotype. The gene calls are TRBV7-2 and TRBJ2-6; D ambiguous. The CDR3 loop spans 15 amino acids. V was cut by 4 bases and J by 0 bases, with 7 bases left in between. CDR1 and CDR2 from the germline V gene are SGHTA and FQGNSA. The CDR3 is CASSSGPSGANVLTF. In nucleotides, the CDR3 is TGTGCCAGCAGCTCTGGACCCTCTGGGGCCAACGTCCTGACTTTC.